This T cell receptor (beta chain) was recorded in a study of graft-versus-host responses after intestinal transplantation. In the study overall: Each of the recipients got a multivisceral, liver-intestinal, or isolated intestinal transplant. Each recipient received anti-thymocyte globulin induction, then tacrolimus and steroids for approximately 3 years. Study-level results: Allografts carried high graft-versus-host to host-versus-graft clonal ratios in patients having graft-donor T cell macrochimerism.

Generated by immunoSEQ multiplex PCR, the TCRdb table keeps only in-frame clones and is missing some. The sample lists tens of thousands of clones; around 84% were seen once. Concerning this clone itself: No antigen is known for it.

The CDR3 extends over 16 amino acids. Germline CDR1 reads MNHEY; CDR2 reads SMNVEV (reference sequence). Trimming cost V 5 bases and J 1 base; bases outside gene matches: 6. Material: unstimulated CD4+ T cells sorted from spleen or lymph node cells, obtained before transplant. This chain links TRBV27 with TRBJ2-3; 10 positions agree with TRBD2. The sequence came from a human donor who was the organ donor for an intestinal transplant. The CDR3 sequence is CASSPLAGVRTDTQYF. As DNA, the CDR3 is TGTGCCAGCAGTCCCCTAGCGGGGGTGCGCACAGATACGCAGTATTTT.